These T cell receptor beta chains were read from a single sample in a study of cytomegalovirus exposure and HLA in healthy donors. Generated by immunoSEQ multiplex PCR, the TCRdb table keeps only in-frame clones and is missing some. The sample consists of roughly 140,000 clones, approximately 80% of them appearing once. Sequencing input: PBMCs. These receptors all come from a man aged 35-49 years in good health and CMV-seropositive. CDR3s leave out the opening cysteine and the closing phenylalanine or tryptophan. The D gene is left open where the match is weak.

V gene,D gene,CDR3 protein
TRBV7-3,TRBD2,ASSFGGSSYNEQF
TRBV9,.,ASSVTGLEGYT
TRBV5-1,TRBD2,ASSYIAGGSYEQY
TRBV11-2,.,ASSLNRDYEQY
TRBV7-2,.,ASSAQGLPLH
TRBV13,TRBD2,ASRWGLGSYNEQF
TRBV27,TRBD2,ASRDSGSSYNEQF
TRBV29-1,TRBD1,SVGDREGGYT
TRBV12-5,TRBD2,ASGLAGTDTQY
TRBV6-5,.,ASSRQGGEQY
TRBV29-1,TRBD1,SVGQGVTEAF
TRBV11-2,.,ASSLDWAGEQY
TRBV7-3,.,ASSSQVDTEAF
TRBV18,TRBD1,ASSPDRSTEAF
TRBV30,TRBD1,AWSVPTGAYEQY
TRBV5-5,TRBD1,ASSWDRGSSYEQY
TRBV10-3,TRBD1,AITRKFPQGGTGELF
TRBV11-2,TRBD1,ASSYPGQGAYGYT
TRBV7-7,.,ASSSGTPGANVLT
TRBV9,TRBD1,ASSVGVGGISGNTIY
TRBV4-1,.,ASSQERRTEAF
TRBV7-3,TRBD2,ASSPGLAGAHEQY
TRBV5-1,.,ASSLGLTTDTQY
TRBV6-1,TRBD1,ASSVGTGGIGYGYT
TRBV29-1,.,SVGGPIYGYT
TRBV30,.,AWSNGGGTEAF
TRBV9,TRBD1,ASSLQGSVGWGGYT
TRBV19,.,ASALLFRDTQY
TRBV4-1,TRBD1,ASSLILYRDRGAGELF
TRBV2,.,ASTETAYNEQF
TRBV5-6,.,ASSSTDRKQY
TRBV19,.,ASSQGLKNIQY
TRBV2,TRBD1,ASSQGAQSEKLF
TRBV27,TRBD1,ASSLSKLQGAREQY
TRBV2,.,ASSERGSRQF
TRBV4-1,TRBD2,ASSHILSGTSTDTQY
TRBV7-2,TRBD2,ASSLLAREQY
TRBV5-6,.,ASSLGTASYEQY
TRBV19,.,ASSRGNTEAF
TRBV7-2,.,ASSLVYEQY
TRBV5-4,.,ASSSRVSGANVLT
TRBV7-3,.,ASSPATGRNA
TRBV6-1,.,ASSGGGPNQPQH
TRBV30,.,AWSLGVNTEAF